These 18 T cell receptor beta chains share one sample of origin, sequenced in a study of blood T cell repertoires in COVID-19. Assay: immunoSEQ multiplex PCR; the TCRdb copy retains only in-frame clones and omits some. The sample has a few hundred thousand clones, approximately 84% seen once. The sequencing input was PBMCs or T cells enriched from blood (not recorded which). These receptors came from a woman between 45 and 65 years old who had been exposed to COVID-19.

The gene calls are TRBV28 and TRBJ1-4; 7 bases are a match to TRBD1. Germline CDR1 is MDHEN and CDR2 is SYDVKM. The CDR3 contains 14 residues. With V trimmed by 2 bases and J by 6 bases, 3 bases remained unmatched. CDR3 bases: TGTGCCAGCAGTTTAGACAGGGTGGATGAAAAACTGTTTTTT. Translating gives CASSLDRVDEKLFF.

The chain has TRBV5-1 and TRBJ2-5, with 7 positions matching TRBD2. The ends lost 3 bases at V and 2 bases at J; junction bases unmatched: 4. CDR3 length: 14 amino acids. Germline CDR1 reads SGHRS; CDR2 reads YFSETQ. CDR3 region: CASSSFGGQETQYF. In DNA form, the CDR3 reads TGCGCCAGCAGCTCTTTCGGGGGGCAAGAGACCCAGTACTTC. The variable domain in full, completed from reference TRBV5-1 and TRBJ2-5, reads KAGVTQTPRYLIKTRGQQVTLSCSPISGHRSVSWYQQTPGQGLQFLFEYFSETQRNKGNFPGRFSGRQFSNSRSEMNVSTLELGDSALYLCASSSFGGQETQYFGPGTRLLVL.

This clone was counted between two and nine times. The chain is built from TRBV29-1 and TRBJ1-1, with TRBD1 identical over 7 bases. CDR3 length: 14 residues. The germline V gene has CDR1 SQVTM and CDR2 ANQGSEA. V was clipped by 4 bases and J by 2 bases; unmatched bases: 7. CDR3 DNA sequence: TGCAGCGTTGGAGAAGGGACAGACAACACTGAAGCTTTCTTT. Its protein is CSVGEGTDNTEAFF.

This clone appeared a single time. The chain links TRBV28 to TRBJ2-2, with D uncertain. This CDR3 is built from 13 residues. Trimming took off 9 bases at V and 3 bases at J, with 11 bases between the two ends. Germline V gene sequence: CDR1 MDHEN, CDR2 SYDVKM. CDR3 loop: CASSPGDTGELFF. The CDR3 bases are TGTGCCAGTTCTCCCGGAGACACCGGGGAGCTGTTTTTT.

Only one count was recorded for this clone. The V and J genes are TRBV4-2 and TRBJ1-2; D uncertain. CDR1 is LGHNA, CDR2 YNFKEQ, per germline. The CDR3 has 14 residues. V lost 0 bases, J lost 7 bases, and 12 bases lay in between. CDR3 loop: CASSQDLGGAGYTF. CDR3 nucleotides: TGTGCCAGCAGCCAAGATCTGGGAGGTGCTGGCTACACCTTC.

About this clone: Other nucleotide sequences in the sample specify the same CDR3. This chain joins TRBV6-5 and TRBJ1-6; possibly TRBD1 for D (5 bases). The CDR3 totals 12 residues. Germline-derived CDR1 and CDR2 are MNHEY and SVGAGI. V lost 2 bases to trimming and J lost 9 bases, with 5 bases between them. The DNA of the CDR3 is TGTGCCAGCAGTTACAGGGGTTCACCCCTCCACTTT. Its translation is CASSYRGSPLHF.

The J gene is TRBJ2-7, the V gene TRBV7-2; 9 nucleotides agree with TRBD1. V trimming: 3 bases; J trimming: 2 bases; junction bases outside the gene matches: 8. In germline, CDR1 is SGHTA, CDR2 FQGNSA. CDR3 size: 16 residues. The CDR3 region has the DNA TGTGCCAGCAGCTTGGCCGGGACAGGGCTTCCCTACGAGCAGTACTTC. It encodes CASSLAGTGLPYEQYF.

J is TRBJ1-1 and V is TRBV19; 11 bases line up with TRBD1. J lost 1 base, V lost 5 bases, and 6 bases had no gene match. The CDR3 spans 16 residues. Germline lookup yields CDR1 LNHDA and CDR2 SQIVND (reference sequence). The CDR3 is CASSAGTGGSNTEAFF. The CDR3 DNA reads TGTGCCAGTAGTGCGGGGACAGGGGGATCGAACACTGAAGCTTTCTTT. Based on the CDR3 plus reference TRBV19 and TRBJ1-1, the full variable domain is DGGITQSPKYLFRKEGQNVTLSCEQNLNHDAMYWYRQDPGQGLRLIYYSQIVNDFQKGDIAEGYSVSREKKESFPLTVTSAQKNPTAFYLCASSAGTGGSNTEAFFGQGTRLTVV.

This chain connects TRBV5-1 to TRBJ2-7; 9 nucleotides align to TRBD1. The CDR3 consists of 14 residues. The V gene's germline CDR1 is SGHRS and CDR2 YFSETQ. Trimming took 4 bases from V and 6 from J; bases not matched to a gene: 8. The CDR3 sequence is CASSTRDRVFEQYF. Here the CDR3 DNA reads TGCGCCAGCAGCACCCGGGACAGGGTGTTCGAGCAGTACTTC.

This clone was seen once. The chain employs TRBV14 and TRBJ2-3, with TRBD1 as a possible D gene (5 bases). The CDR3 runs 16 residues. Per germline, CDR1 SGHDN and CDR2 FVKESK. V lost 3 bases, J lost 1 base, and 14 bases lay in between. The chain's CDR3 is CASSQPRKQGTDTQYF. The CDR3 coding sequence is TGTGCCAGCAGCCAGCCACGAAAACAGGGCACAGATACGCAGTATTTT.

V is TRBV6-1 and J is TRBJ1-2; tentative D call: TRBD1 (6 bases). CDR3 length equals 12 residues. Trimming stripped 3 bases from V and 6 bases from J, with 8 bases between. The germline V gene has CDR1 MNHNS and CDR2 SASEGT. The CDR3 nucleotides are TGTGCCAGCAGTGACAGGGGCAATGGCTACACCTTC. This encodes CASSDRGNGYTF.

The chain has TRBV7-2 and TRBJ2-5, with D unclear. V was shortened by 1 base and J by 3 bases, with 6 bases between the two germline ends. Germline V gene lookup returns CDR1 SGHTA and CDR2 FQGNSA. The CDR3 totals 13 residues. The CDR3 coding sequence is TGTGCCAGCAGCTTAGACAGAAAAGAGACCCAGTACTTC. Residues: CASSLDRKETQYF. Complete variable domain (other parts from reference TRBV7-2 and TRBJ2-5): GAGVSQSPSNKVTEKGKDVELRCDPISGHTALYWYRQSLGQGLEFLIYFQGNSAPDKSGLPSDRFSAERTGGSVSTLTIQRTQQEDSAVYLCASSLDRKETQYFGPGTRLLVL.

The chain recombines TRBV6-1 with TRBJ1-1; D might be TRBD1 (5 bases). With 3 bases removed from V and 4 bases from J, the gap between germline ends came to 12 bases. Germline CDR1 reads MNHNS; CDR2 reads SASEGT. This CDR3 spans 14 amino acids. CDR3 nucleotides: TGTGCCAGCAGTGATTTAAGACAGACCACTGAAGCTTTCTTT. This encodes CASSDLRQTTEAFF.

The chain combines TRBV29-1 with TRBJ2-3; D not resolved. The CDR3 has 12 residues. V was clipped by 3 bases and J by 1 base, with 5 bases between them. Germline CDR1 is SQVTM and CDR2 is ANQGSEA. Here the CDR3 DNA reads TGCAGCGTTGAGCAGGGCACAGATACGCAGTATTTT. This gives the protein CSVEQGTDTQYF.

The chain has TRBV3-1 (or the pseudogene TRBV3-2) and TRBJ2-7; 10 nucleotides match TRBD1. The germline CDR1 and CDR2 sequences are LGHDT and YNNKEL (reference sequence). J gave up 5 bases and V 1 base, and 8 bases lay outside the gene matches. The CDR3 length is 16 residues. In nucleotides, the CDR3 is TGTGCCAGCAGCCAAGCAGCGCTCGGGACAGGGGACGAGCAGTACTTC. Its translation is CASSQAALGTGDEQYF.

The gene calls are TRBV5-1 and TRBJ1-1; D is unresolved. Trimming took off 5 bases at V and 3 bases at J, with 17 bases between the two ends. CDR1 is SGHRS and CDR2 is YFSETQ in the germline V gene. The CDR3 covers 15 residues. The CDR3 nucleotides read TGCGCCAGCAGTTTAGGAGGATACGGGGACACTGAAGCTTTCTTT. Residues: CASSLGGYGDTEAFF.

The chain uses TRBV15 and TRBJ1-5, with 9 bases matching TRBD1. The CDR3 runs 14 residues. The germline V gene has CDR1 LNHNV and CDR2 YYDKDF (reference sequence). Trimming took 5 bases from V and 3 from J; bases not matched to a gene: 2. This CDR3 is CATSGDRDNQPQHF. CDR3 in DNA: TGTGCCACCAGCGGGGACAGGGACAATCAGCCCCAGCATTTT.

This chain links TRBV12-3 or TRBV12-4 with TRBJ2-3; D might be TRBD1 (5 bases). The CDR3 covers 13 residues. V shed 6 bases and J shed 7 bases, with 14 bases lying between them. In DNA, the CDR3 is TGTGCCAGCAGCCTTCCACAGGCCTATACGCAGTATTTT. The encoded protein is CASSLPQAYTQYF.